This T cell receptor (beta chain) was captured by sequencing in a study of tumor-infiltrating lymphocytes in primary liver carcinoma. Study-level information: The patients included men and women who were aged 30 to 69 years.

The study's findings and limits: Compared with blood, tumor repertoires held significantly more in their top 250 clones.

With 400 to 550 ng total RNA as template and a constant-region primer, TCR beta cDNA was made. ARM-PCR, slightly modified, supplied the TCR beta libraries through three nested multiplex PCR rounds. It was with TRBV1-TRBV30 forward primers and a C-beta reverse primer that the first two PCR rounds were run, at 10 to 11 cycles each. TCRdb called the multiplex PCR reads again in MiXCR, with one record for every CDR3 protein. This table has about 110,000 distinct CDR3 sequences, 60% to 70% appearing once. Concerning this clonotype itself: The antigen is undetermined.

Co-extraction of RNA and DNA was performed on about 18-30 mg of unsorted bulk tissue. CDR1 is LNHDA, CDR2 SQIVND, per germline (reference sequence). J lost 0 bases, V lost 7 bases, and 7 bases had no gene match. The CDR3 spans 15 residues. This TCR was sampled from a woman aged 55-70 years with primary liver carcinoma and hepatitis B virus infection. The sequenced material came from liver tumor tissue from sampling region 1. Subset in this sample: tumor region T1, superior pole. The chain uses TRBV19 and TRBJ2-7; 9 nucleotides match TRBD2. The CDR3 bases are TGTGCCAGTACTTGGACTAGCGAAACCTCCTACGAGCAGTACTTC. The encoded protein is CASTWTSETSYEQYF.